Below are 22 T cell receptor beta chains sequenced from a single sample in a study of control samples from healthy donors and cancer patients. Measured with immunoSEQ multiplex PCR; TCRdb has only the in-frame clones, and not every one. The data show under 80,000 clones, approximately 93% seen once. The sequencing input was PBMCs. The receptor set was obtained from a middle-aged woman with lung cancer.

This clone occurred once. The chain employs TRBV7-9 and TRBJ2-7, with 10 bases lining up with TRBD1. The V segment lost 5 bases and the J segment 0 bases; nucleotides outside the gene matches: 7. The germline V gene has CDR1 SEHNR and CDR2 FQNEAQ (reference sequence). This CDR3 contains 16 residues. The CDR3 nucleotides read TGTGCCAGCAGCGGACCCGGGACAGGGGTCTCCTACGAGCAGTACTTC. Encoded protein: CASSGPGTGVSYEQYF.

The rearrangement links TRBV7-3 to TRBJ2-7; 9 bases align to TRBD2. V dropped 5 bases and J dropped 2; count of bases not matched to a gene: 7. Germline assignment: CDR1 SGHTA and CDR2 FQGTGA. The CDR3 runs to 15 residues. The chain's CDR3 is CASSRKTSGTYEQYF. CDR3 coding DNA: TGTGCCAGCAGCAGGAAGACTAGCGGAACCTACGAGCAGTACTTC. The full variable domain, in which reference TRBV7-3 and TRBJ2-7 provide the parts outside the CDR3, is GAGVSQTPSNKVTEKGKYVELRCDPISGHTALYWYRQSLGQGPEFLIYFQGTGAADDSGLPNDRFFAVRPEGSVSTLKIQRTERGDSAVYLCASSRKTSGTYEQYFGPGTRLTVT.

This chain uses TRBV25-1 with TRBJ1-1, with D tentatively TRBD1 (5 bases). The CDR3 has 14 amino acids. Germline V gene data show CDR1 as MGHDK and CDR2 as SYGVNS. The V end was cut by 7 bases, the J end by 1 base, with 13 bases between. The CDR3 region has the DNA TGTGCCAGCACACCGGGACCGAAGAACACTGAAGCTTTCTTT. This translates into CASTPGPKNTEAFF.

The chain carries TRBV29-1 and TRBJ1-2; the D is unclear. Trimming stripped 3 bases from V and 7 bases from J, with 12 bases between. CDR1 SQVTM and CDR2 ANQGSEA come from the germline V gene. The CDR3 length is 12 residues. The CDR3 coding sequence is TGCAGCGTTGAGAAGGGTTGGGGTGGCTACACCTTC. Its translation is CSVEKGWGGYTF.

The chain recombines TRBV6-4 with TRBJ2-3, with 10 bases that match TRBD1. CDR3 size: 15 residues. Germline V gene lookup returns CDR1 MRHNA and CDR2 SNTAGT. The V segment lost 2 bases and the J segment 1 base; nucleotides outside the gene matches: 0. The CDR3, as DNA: TGTGCCAGCAGTGACGGGACAGGGGGCACAGATACGCAGTATTTT. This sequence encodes CASSDGTGGTDTQYF.

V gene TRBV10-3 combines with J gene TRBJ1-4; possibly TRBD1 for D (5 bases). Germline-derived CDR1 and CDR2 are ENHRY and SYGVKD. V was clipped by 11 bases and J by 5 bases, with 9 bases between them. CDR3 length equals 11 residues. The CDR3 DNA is TGTGCCGCCCGGGGGAATGAAAAACTGTTTTTT. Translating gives CAARGNEKLFF.

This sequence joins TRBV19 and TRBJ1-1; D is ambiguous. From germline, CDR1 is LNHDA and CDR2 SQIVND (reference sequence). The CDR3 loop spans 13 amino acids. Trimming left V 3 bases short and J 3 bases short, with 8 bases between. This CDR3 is CASSMWSYTEAFF. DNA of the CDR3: TGTGCCAGTAGTATGTGGTCGTACACTGAAGCTTTCTTT.

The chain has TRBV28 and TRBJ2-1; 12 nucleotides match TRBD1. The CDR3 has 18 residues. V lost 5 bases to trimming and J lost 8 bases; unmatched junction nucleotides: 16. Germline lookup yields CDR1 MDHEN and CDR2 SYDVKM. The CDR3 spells CASSPHGAGTGGWDEQFF. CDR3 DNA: TGTGCCAGCAGTCCTCACGGAGCCGGGACAGGGGGCTGGGATGAGCAGTTCTTC.

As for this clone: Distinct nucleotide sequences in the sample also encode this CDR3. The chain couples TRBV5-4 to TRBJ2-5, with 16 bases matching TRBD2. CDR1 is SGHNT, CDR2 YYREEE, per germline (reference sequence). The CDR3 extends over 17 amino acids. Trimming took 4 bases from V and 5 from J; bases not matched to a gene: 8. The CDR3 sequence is CASSPGLAGGPEETQYF. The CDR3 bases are TGTGCCAGCAGCCCGGGACTAGCGGGGGGGCCGGAGGAGACCCAGTACTTC.

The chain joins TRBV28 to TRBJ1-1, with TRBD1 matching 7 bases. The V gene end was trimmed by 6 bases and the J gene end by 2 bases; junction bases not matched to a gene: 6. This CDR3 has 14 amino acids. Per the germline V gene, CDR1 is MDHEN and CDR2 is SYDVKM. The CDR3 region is CASSRDSVNTEAFF. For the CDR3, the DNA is TGTGCCAGCAGCCGGGACAGCGTTAACACTGAAGCTTTCTTT. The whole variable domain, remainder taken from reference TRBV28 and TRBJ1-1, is DVKVTQSSRYLVKRTGEKVFLECVQDMDHENMFWYRQDPGLGLRLIYFSYDVKMKEKGDIPEGYSVSREKKERFSLILESASTNQTSMYLCASSRDSVNTEAFFGQGTRLTVV.

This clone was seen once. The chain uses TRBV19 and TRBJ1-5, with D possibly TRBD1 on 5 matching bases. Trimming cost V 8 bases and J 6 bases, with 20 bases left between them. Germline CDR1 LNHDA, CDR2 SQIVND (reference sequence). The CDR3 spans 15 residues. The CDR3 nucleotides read TGTGCCAGTCGGTCTTCGGGGCAGGGCTTTCAGCCCCAGCATTTT. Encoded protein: CASRSSGQGFQPQHF.

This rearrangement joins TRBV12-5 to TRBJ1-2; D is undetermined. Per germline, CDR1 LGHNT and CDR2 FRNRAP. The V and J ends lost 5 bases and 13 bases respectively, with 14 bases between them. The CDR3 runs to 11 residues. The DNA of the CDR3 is TGTGCTAGTGGTCCCCCCGGCGGCGGCACCTTC. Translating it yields CASGPPGGGTF.

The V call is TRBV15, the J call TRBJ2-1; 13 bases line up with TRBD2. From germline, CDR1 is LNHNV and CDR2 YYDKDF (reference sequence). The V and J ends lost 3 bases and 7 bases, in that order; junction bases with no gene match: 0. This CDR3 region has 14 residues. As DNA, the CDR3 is TGTGCCACCAGCAGGACTAGCGGGGGGAATGAGCAGTTCTTC. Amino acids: CATSRTSGGNEQFF.

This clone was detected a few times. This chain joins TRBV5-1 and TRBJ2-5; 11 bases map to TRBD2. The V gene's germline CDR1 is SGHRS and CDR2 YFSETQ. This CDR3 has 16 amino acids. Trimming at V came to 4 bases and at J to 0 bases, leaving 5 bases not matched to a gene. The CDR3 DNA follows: TGCGCCAGCAGCGCTTCGACTAGCGGGGACCAAGAGACCCAGTACTTC. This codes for CASSASTSGDQETQYF. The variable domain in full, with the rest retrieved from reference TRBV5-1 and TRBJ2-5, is KAGVTQTPRYLIKTRGQQVTLSCSPISGHRSVSWYQQTPGQGLQFLFEYFSETQRNKGNFPGRFSGRQFSNSRSEMNVSTLELGDSALYLCASSASTSGDQETQYFGPGTRLLVL.

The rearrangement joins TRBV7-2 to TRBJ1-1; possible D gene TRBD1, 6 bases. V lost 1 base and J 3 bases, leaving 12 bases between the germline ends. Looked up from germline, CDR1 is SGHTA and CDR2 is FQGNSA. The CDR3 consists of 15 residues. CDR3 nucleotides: TGTGCCAGCAGCTTAGTGGATAGGGGGGACACTGAAGCTTTCTTT. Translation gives CASSLVDRGDTEAFF.

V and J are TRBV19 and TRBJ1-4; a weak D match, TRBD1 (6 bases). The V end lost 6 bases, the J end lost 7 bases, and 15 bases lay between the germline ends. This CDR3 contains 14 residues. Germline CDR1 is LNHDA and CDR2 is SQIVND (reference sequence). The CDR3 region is CASRQGTVSEKLFF. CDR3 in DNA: TGTGCCAGTAGACAGGGTACAGTCAGTGAAAAACTGTTTTTT.

This chain's CDR3 is CASSPPGRTDTGELFF. In nucleotides, the CDR3 is TGTGCCAGCAGCCCTCCGGGGAGGACTGACACCGGGGAGCTGTTTTTT. The chain recombines TRBV5-6 with TRBJ2-2, with a tentative D call TRBD2 (6 bases). The CDR3 extends over 16 amino acids. Trimming stripped 4 bases from V and 3 bases from J, with 16 bases between. CDR1 and CDR2 from the germline V gene are SGHDT and YYEEEE.

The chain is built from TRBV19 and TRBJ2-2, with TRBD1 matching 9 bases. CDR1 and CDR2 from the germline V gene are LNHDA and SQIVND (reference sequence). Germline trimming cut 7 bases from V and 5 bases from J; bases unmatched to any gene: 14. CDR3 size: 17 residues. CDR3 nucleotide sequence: TGTGCCAGTATGATTAGGGACAGGGAGGTTCGGACCGGGGAGCTGTTTTTT. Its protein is CASMIRDREVRTGELFF.

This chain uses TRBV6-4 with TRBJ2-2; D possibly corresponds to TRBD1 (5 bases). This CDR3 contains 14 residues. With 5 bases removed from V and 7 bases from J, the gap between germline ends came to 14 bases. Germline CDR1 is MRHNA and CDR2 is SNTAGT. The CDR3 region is CASSPARGLGELFF. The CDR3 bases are TGTGCCAGCAGTCCGGCTAGGGGTCTCGGGGAGCTGTTTTTT.

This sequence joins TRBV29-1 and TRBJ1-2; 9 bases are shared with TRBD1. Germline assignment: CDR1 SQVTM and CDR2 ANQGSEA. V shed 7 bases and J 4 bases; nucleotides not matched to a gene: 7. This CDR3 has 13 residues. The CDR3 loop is CSGGDRALYGYTF. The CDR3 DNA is TGCAGCGGAGGGGACAGGGCGCTCTATGGCTACACCTTC.

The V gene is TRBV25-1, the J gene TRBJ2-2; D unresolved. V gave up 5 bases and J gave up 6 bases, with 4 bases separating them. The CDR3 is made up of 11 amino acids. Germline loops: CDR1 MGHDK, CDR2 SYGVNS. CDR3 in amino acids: CASSLPGELFF. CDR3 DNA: TGTGCCAGCAGTCTCCCCGGGGAGCTGTTTTTT.

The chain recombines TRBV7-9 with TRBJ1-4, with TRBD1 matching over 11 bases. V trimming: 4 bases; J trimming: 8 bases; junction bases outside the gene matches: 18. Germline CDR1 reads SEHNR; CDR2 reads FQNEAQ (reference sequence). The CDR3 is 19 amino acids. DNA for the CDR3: TGTGCCAGCAGCTCATTTTGGACAGGGGGCATTCGGCTTCGGGAAAAACTGTTTTTT. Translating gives CASSSFWTGGIRLREKLFF.